One T cell receptor beta chain is described in this entry. What it binds is not known. The data were obtained in a study of identical twins. Whole-study results and caveats: Instead of following the same donors, the conclusions were based on cross-sectional statistical analysis. Surplus twin overlap in beta out-of-frame sequences was less pronounced.

Germline CDR1 reads SGHAT; CDR2 reads FQNNGV. CDR3 length equals 15 residues. Trimming removed 4 bases from V and 2 bases from J; junction bases left unmatched: 7. TCRdb itself ran the 5' RACE reads through MiXCR, one entry per CDR3 protein. The sample consists of 1.5 million to 2 million distinct CDR3 sequences, about 30% of them appearing once. The chain joins TRBV11-2 to TRBJ2-5; 7 nucleotides align to TRBD2. The TCR was taken from a newborn girl in good health. The sample comprised cord blood. CDR3 protein: CASSSSLAEQETQYF. In DNA form, the CDR3 reads TGTGCCAGCAGCTCCTCTCTAGCGGAACAAGAGACCCAGTACTTC.